A single sample is the source of the 32 T cell receptor beta chains below, sequenced in a study of shared clonotypes between healthy human individuals. Selected positively for CCR7 and CD45RO-negative, naive CD8 cells excluded terminally differentiated effector memory CD45RA+ cells. Generated by immunoSEQ multiplex PCR, the TCRdb table keeps only in-frame clones and is missing some. The sample includes about 2,200,000 clones, around 93% seen only once; the top ten take more than 1.5%. The sequenced sample was naive CD8+ T cells from PBMCs. All receptors come from a man between 18 and 29 years old in good health. Some clones in this sample may be carry-over from other donors' samples.

The gene calls are TRBV2 and TRBJ1-5; D is perhaps TRBD1 (5 bases). Per the germline V gene, CDR1 is SNHLY and CDR2 is FYNNEI. V lost 7 bases and J 0 bases, leaving 13 bases between the germline ends. The CDR3 consists of 15 residues. As DNA, the CDR3 is TGTGCCAGCAAAGAGGGGCACAATAGCAATCAGCCCCAGCATTTT. Amino acids: CASKEGHNSNQPQHF. The full variable domain, in which reference TRBV2 and TRBJ1-5 provide the parts outside the CDR3, is EPEVTQTPSHQVTQMGQEVILRCVPISNHLYFYWYRQILGQKVEFLVSFYNNEISEKSEIFDDQFSVERPDGSNFTLKIRSTKLEDSAMYFCASKEGHNSNQPQHFGDGTRLSIL.

V gene TRBV27 combines with J gene TRBJ2-7; D uncertain. Germline-derived CDR1 and CDR2 are MNHEY and SMNVEV (reference sequence). V was shortened by 8 bases and J by 1 base, with 27 bases between the two germline ends. The CDR3 loop spans 18 amino acids. CDR3 in DNA: TGTGCCAGCTCCGAACCCCCCGGCGGCGGAGACGGATCCTACGAGCAGTACTTC. Translation: CASSEPPGGGDGSYEQYF.

The genes are TRBV12-1 and TRBJ2-3; the table's D call, TRBD2, was not checked against the DNA. TRBV12-1 is a documented pseudogene. This CDR3 region has 16 residues. The CDR3 here is CASSSNLAGVGNTQYF. The CDR3 DNA follows: TGTGCCAGCAGCTCTAACCTAGCGGGAGTCGGGAATACGCAGTATTTT.

The table lists this clone with a few counts. The J gene is TRBJ1-2, the V gene TRBV25-1; perhaps TRBD1 as D (6 bases). There are 12 residues in the CDR3. The germline V gene encodes CDR1 MGHDK and CDR2 SYGVNS. The V end was cut by 8 bases, the J end by 8 bases, with 15 bases between. CDR3 loop: CASLGGLGGYTF. CDR3 in DNA: TGTGCCAGCCTAGGGGGGCTGGGAGGCTACACCTTC.

The chain recombines TRBV5-1 with TRBJ1-1; D is unclear. The CDR3 contains 15 residues. Between the trimmed V and J ends, which lost 4 bases and 0 bases, there was a span of 13 bases. CDR1 is SGHRS and CDR2 is YFSETQ in the germline V gene. The CDR3 reads CASSVGGLMNTEAFF. The CDR3 DNA reads as TGCGCCAGCAGCGTCGGCGGTTTAATGAACACTGAAGCTTTCTTT.

V gene TRBV28 combines with J gene TRBJ2-2, with no clear D. Looked up from germline, CDR1 is MDHEN and CDR2 is SYDVKM. This CDR3 is built from 13 residues. The V end lost 3 bases, the J end lost 6 bases, and 8 bases lay between the germline ends. CDR3 residues: CASSFMYPGELFF. DNA of the CDR3: TGTGCCAGCAGTTTTATGTATCCCGGGGAGCTGTTTTTT. The entire variable domain, with the rest obtained from reference TRBV28 and TRBJ2-2, is as follows: DVKVTQSSRYLVKRTGEKVFLECVQDMDHENMFWYRQDPGLGLRLIYFSYDVKMKEKGDIPEGYSVSREKKERFSLILESASTNQTSMYLCASSFMYPGELFFGEGSRLTVL.

Here the CDR3 reads CASSDGTSVYEQYF. In nucleotides, the CDR3 is TGTGCCAGCAGCGACGGGACTAGCGTCTACGAGCAGTACTTC. The rearrangement uses TRBV9 and TRBJ2-7; 10 bases map to TRBD2. Losses at the gene ends were 3 bases for V and 3 bases for J; bases not matched to a gene: 3. This CDR3 has 14 amino acids. CDR1 and CDR2 (germline): SGDLS, YYNGEE.

The chain carries TRBV18 and TRBJ2-2; D remains ambiguous. V lost 0 bases, J lost 7 bases, and 6 bases lay in between. The CDR3 covers 13 residues. CDR1 KGHSH and CDR2 LQKENI come from the germline V gene. CDR3 sequence: CASSPPVGGELFF. Written as DNA, the CDR3 is TGTGCCAGCTCACCACCGGTAGGCGGGGAGCTGTTTTTT.

The rearrangement joins TRBV6-6 to TRBJ2-7, with 8 positions matching TRBD2. There are 16 residues in the CDR3. The germline V gene encodes CDR1 MNHNY and CDR2 SVGAGI (reference sequence). J lost 3 bases, V lost 4 bases, and 11 bases had no gene match. CDR3 DNA sequence: TGTGCCAGCAGTTTGCCTCCGGGGAGCGGGAGCTACGAGCAGTACTTC. This codes for CASSLPPGSGSYEQYF.

The V and J genes are TRBV2 and TRBJ2-2; 11 bases agree with TRBD2. CDR1 SNHLY and CDR2 FYNNEI come from the germline V gene. This CDR3 has 17 amino acids. Trimming removed 10 bases from V and 7 bases from J; junction bases left unmatched: 17. The CDR3 sequence: CATELAGVVLGGGELFF. CDR3 in DNA: TGTGCCACCGAACTAGCGGGAGTAGTTCTTGGTGGCGGGGAGCTGTTTTTT.

The chain links TRBV9 to TRBJ2-3, with 9 bases aligning to TRBD1. Unmatched junction bases numbered 2, after V lost 3 bases and J lost 3 bases. Germline-derived CDR1 and CDR2 are SGDLS and YYNGEE. The CDR3 loop spans 14 amino acids. As DNA, the CDR3 is TGTGCCAGCAGCGAGGACAGGGGTACAGATACGCAGTATTTT. As protein: CASSEDRGTDTQYF.

The chain links TRBV7-9 to TRBJ2-7; 9 bases fit TRBD1. J lost 2 bases, V lost 1 base, and 6 bases had no gene match. The CDR3 is 16 amino acids. Germline V lookup: CDR1 SEHNR, CDR2 FQNEAQ (reference sequence). The DNA for the CDR3 is TGTGCCAGCAGCTTAGTACAGGGGGCTTCCCCCTACGAGCAGTACTTC. This codes for CASSLVQGASPYEQYF.

The gene calls are TRBV27 and TRBJ2-7; D perhaps matches TRBD1 (5 bases). The germline V gene encodes CDR1 MNHEY and CDR2 SMNVEV (reference sequence). V lost 3 bases and J 7 bases, leaving 19 bases between the germline ends. The CDR3 extends over 15 amino acids. The CDR3 loop reads CASSLTLGGAREQYF. For the CDR3, the DNA is TGTGCCAGCAGTTTGACGTTGGGTGGGGCAAGAGAGCAGTACTTC.

This rearrangement joins TRBV9 to TRBJ2-2; D not resolved. With 4 bases removed from V and 0 bases from J, the gap between germline ends came to 16 bases. The CDR3 totals 17 residues. Germline CDR1 reads SGDLS; CDR2 reads YYNGEE. For the CDR3, the DNA is TGTGCCAGCAGCTCCCGCCTGATAGCCGCGAACACCGGGGAGCTGTTTTTT. Its protein is CASSSRLIAANTGELFF.

The rearrangement links TRBV21-1 to TRBJ2-1; the DNA was not compared with TRBD1, the D call given in the table. TRBV21-1 is flagged as a pseudogene. The CDR3 runs to 17 residues. This CDR3 reads CASSIISRGGAYNEQFF. CDR3 bases: TGTGCCAGCAGCATTATAAGCAGAGGGGGAGCCTACAATGAGCAGTTCTTC.

V is TRBV10-3 and J is TRBJ2-1; TRBD2 agrees at 10 bases. Looked up from germline, CDR1 is ENHRY and CDR2 is SYGVKD. J gave up 2 bases and V 10 bases, and 8 bases lay outside the gene matches. This CDR3 has 15 amino acids. The chain's CDR3 is CATGQREGTYNEQFF. Here the CDR3 DNA reads TGTGCCACGGGACAGCGGGAGGGGACCTACAATGAGCAGTTCTTC.

This chain uses TRBV27 with TRBJ2-2; D is perhaps TRBD1 (5 bases). Germline lookup yields CDR1 MNHEY and CDR2 SMNVEV (reference sequence). The germline V and J ends were trimmed by 2 bases and 8 bases, with 12 bases remaining between them. The CDR3 runs 14 residues. The CDR3 nucleotides read TGTGCCAGCAGTTTAGGGGCTACCCTAGGGGAGCTGTTTTTT. The encoded protein is CASSLGATLGELFF.

The rearrangement links TRBV7-9 to TRBJ2-1, with 7 positions matching TRBD2. Germline trimming cut 4 bases from V and 3 bases from J; bases unmatched to any gene: 3. CDR3 length: 14 residues. Germline CDR1 and CDR2: SEHNR and FQNEAQ (reference sequence). In DNA, the CDR3 is TGTGCCAGCAGCTCGCGGGACTACTACAATGAGCAGTTCTTC. Translated: CASSSRDYYNEQFF.

A word on this clone: This sample includes further DNA sequences coding for the same CDR3. The chain is built from TRBV13 and TRBJ1-1; 7 bases are a match to TRBD1. Per germline, CDR1 PRHDT and CDR2 FYEKMQ (reference sequence). V lost 0 bases and J lost 7; bases outside the gene matches: 2. CDR3 length equals 13 residues. CDR3 DNA sequence: TGTGCCAGCAGCTTAGGACAGGGGAGTGAAGCTTTCTTT. Translating it yields CASSLGQGSEAFF. The variable domain in full, completed from reference TRBV13 and TRBJ1-1, reads AAGVIQSPRHLIKEKRETATLKCYPIPRHDTVYWYQQGPGQDPQFLISFYEKMQSDKGSIPDRFSAQQFSDYHSELNMSSLELGDSALYFCASSLGQGSEAFFGQGTRLTVV.

The V and J genes are TRBV7-6 and TRBJ2-1, with 13 bases matching TRBD2. Germline-derived CDR1 and CDR2 are SGHVS and FNYEAQ. V lost 4 bases to trimming and J lost 8 bases; unmatched junction nucleotides: 11. The CDR3 totals 17 residues. The CDR3 region has the DNA TGTGCCAGCAGCTGGGAGACTAGCGGGAGGCCCGGGGATGAGCAGTTCTTC. This gives the protein CASSWETSGRPGDEQFF.

The J gene is TRBJ1-1, the V gene TRBV7-9, with D perhaps matching TRBD1 (5 bases). The CDR3 totals 15 residues. Trimming shortened V by 5 bases and J by 5 bases, and 18 bases separated the two germline ends. Germline values: CDR1 SEHNR, CDR2 FQNEAQ (reference sequence). This CDR3 is CASSTRSGRLTEAFF. Written as DNA, the CDR3 is TGTGCCAGCAGCACCCGGTCAGGGAGGCTAACTGAAGCTTTCTTT.

The chain carries TRBV9 and TRBJ1-5, with D hard to call. Trimming removed 3 bases at V and 6 bases at J, with 13 bases between. Germline V gene data show CDR1 as SGDLS and CDR2 as YYNGEE. This CDR3 contains 14 residues. This CDR3 reads CASSGGRIGQPQHF. The DNA of the CDR3 is TGTGCCAGCAGCGGCGGACGAATTGGTCAGCCCCAGCATTTT. Full variable domain (missing parts from reference TRBV9 and TRBJ1-5): DSGVTQTPKHLITATGQRVTLRCSPRSGDLSVYWYQQSLDQGLQFLIQYYNGEERAKGNILERFSAQQFPDLHSELNLSSLELGDSALYFCASSGGRIGQPQHFGDGTRLSIL.

This clone was picked up one time. The chain recombines TRBV6-1 with TRBJ1-5; 7 bases agree with TRBD1. CDR1 MNHNS and CDR2 SASEGT come from the germline V gene. After removal of 3 bases from V and 6 bases from J, the junction contained 11 bases not matched to a gene. CDR3 length equals 16 residues. CDR3: CASSDMTGRGRQPQHF. The CDR3, as DNA: TGTGCCAGCAGTGATATGACAGGGAGGGGACGTCAGCCCCAGCATTTT.

The rearrangement uses TRBV6-5 and TRBJ2-7, with 7 bases matching TRBD1. The V and J ends lost 0 bases and 5 bases, in that order; junction bases with no gene match: 4. This CDR3 is built from 14 residues. Germline CDR1 is MNHEY and CDR2 is SVGAGI. The CDR3 reads CASSYSGTADEQYF. CDR3 coding DNA: TGTGCCAGCAGTTACTCGGGGACAGCCGACGAGCAGTACTTC.

V is TRBV19 and J is TRBJ2-1; TRBD2 agrees at 7 bases. The CDR3 has 15 residues. The germline V gene encodes CDR1 LNHDA and CDR2 SQIVND (reference sequence). V gave up 3 bases and J gave up 9 bases; unmatched junction bases: 11. CDR3 in DNA: TGTGCCAGTAGTATCGCTGGGGAGGGGTACGGTGAGCAGTTCTTC. Amino acid sequence: CASSIAGEGYGEQFF.

The chain uses TRBV7-7 and TRBJ2-7; 7 nucleotides match TRBD1. This CDR3 is 14 amino acids long. Looked up from germline, CDR1 is SSHAT and CDR2 is FNYEAQ (reference sequence). After removal of 5 bases from V and 7 bases from J, the junction contained 11 bases not matched to a gene. The CDR3 spells CASSPTTGAWEQYF. Here the CDR3 DNA reads TGTGCCAGCAGCCCGACTACAGGGGCGTGGGAGCAGTACTTC.

A note on this clone: Other DNA variants within this sample encode the same CDR3. The V call is TRBV2, the J call TRBJ2-2, with D possibly matching TRBD1 (5 bases). This CDR3 is 12 amino acids long. Trimming pared 7 bases from V and 4 bases from J, leaving 7 bases between. Per germline, CDR1 SNHLY and CDR2 FYNNEI. The CDR3 DNA follows: TGTGCCAGCATTCAGGGCACCGGGGAGCTGTTTTTT. Amino acid sequence: CASIQGTGELFF.

The chain joins TRBV7-9 to TRBJ2-5; D may correspond to TRBD1 or TRBD2 (5 bases each). This CDR3 has 14 residues. Trimming removed 5 bases at V and 1 base at J, with 11 bases between. The V gene's germline CDR1 is SEHNR and CDR2 FQNEAQ (reference sequence). This chain's CDR3 is CASSHTGRQETQYF. The CDR3 nucleotides read TGTGCCAGCAGCCACACGGGACGCCAAGAGACCCAGTACTTC.

The rearrangement joins TRBV6-5 to TRBJ1-1; TRBD1 matches 7 bases. The CDR3 contains 15 residues. Losses at the gene ends were 6 bases for V and 5 bases for J; bases not matched to a gene: 12. Germline CDR1 reads MNHEY; CDR2 reads SVGAGI. The CDR3 spells CASSPRPGGQTEAFF. The CDR3 DNA is TGTGCCAGCAGCCCTCGGCCTGGGGGACAGACTGAAGCTTTCTTT.

The CDR3 region is CASSYAPGDDTEAFF. CDR3 sequence (DNA): TGTGCCAGCAGCTACGCCCCGGGTGACGACACTGAAGCTTTCTTT. This chain joins TRBV7-9 and TRBJ1-1; D is uncertain. V was pared by 4 bases and J by 3 bases, with 15 bases between. The CDR3 sequence is 15 residues long. Per germline, CDR1 SEHNR and CDR2 FQNEAQ (reference sequence).

This clone is a singleton in its sample. The chain joins TRBV7-9 to TRBJ1-1; 10 bases match TRBD1. The J segment lost 0 bases and the V segment lost 1 base, leaving 2 bases of the junction unmatched. In germline, CDR1 is SEHNR, CDR2 FQNEAQ (reference sequence). The CDR3 runs to 16 residues. CDR3 sequence reads: CASSLGQGALNTEAFF. In DNA, the CDR3 is TGTGCCAGCAGCTTAGGACAGGGGGCGTTGAACACTGAAGCTTTCTTT.

In this sample, this clone turned up once. V usage is TRBV7-9 and J usage is TRBJ2-3; D remains ambiguous. The germline V gene has CDR1 SEHNR and CDR2 FQNEAQ (reference sequence). The V and J ends lost 1 base and 4 bases respectively, with 6 bases between them. This CDR3 is built from 13 residues. The CDR3: CASSLGWPDTQYF. Written as DNA, the CDR3 is TGTGCCAGCAGCTTAGGATGGCCAGATACGCAGTATTTT.